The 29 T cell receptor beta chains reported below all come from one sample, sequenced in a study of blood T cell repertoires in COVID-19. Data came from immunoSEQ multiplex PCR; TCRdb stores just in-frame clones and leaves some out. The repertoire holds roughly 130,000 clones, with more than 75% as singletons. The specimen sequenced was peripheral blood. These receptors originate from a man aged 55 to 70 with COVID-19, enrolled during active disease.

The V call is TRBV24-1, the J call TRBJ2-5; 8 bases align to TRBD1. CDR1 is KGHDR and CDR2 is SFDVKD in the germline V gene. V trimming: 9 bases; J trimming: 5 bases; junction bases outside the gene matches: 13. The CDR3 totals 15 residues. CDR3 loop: CATSESGRGLETQYF. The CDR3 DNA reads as TGTGCCACCTCTGAATCCGGCAGGGGGCTTGAGACCCAGTACTTC.

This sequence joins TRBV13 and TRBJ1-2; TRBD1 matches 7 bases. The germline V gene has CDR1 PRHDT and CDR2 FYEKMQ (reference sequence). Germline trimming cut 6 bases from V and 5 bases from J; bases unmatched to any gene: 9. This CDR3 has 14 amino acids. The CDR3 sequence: CASRYGTEGYGYTF. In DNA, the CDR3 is TGTGCCAGCAGGTACGGGACAGAAGGTTATGGCTACACCTTC.

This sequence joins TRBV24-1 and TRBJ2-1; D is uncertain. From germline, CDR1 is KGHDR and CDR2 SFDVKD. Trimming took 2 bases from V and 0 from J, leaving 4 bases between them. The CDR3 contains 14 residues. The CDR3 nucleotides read TGTGCCACCAGTGATTCAAACTCCTACAATGAGCAGTTCTTC. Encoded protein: CATSDSNSYNEQFF.

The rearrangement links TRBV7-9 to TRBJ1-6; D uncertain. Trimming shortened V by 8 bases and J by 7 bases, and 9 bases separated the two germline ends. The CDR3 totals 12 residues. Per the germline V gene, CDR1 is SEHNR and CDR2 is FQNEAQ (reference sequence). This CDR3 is CASGKENSPLHF. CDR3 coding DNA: TGTGCCAGCGGCAAGGAGAATTCACCCCTCCACTTT.

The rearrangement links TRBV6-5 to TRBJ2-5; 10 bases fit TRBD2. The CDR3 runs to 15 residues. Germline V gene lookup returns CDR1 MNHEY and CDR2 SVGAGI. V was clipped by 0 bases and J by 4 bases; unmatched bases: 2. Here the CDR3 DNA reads TGTGCCAGCAGTTACTCCCTAGCGGGAGCAGAGACCCAGTACTTC. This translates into CASSYSLAGAETQYF.

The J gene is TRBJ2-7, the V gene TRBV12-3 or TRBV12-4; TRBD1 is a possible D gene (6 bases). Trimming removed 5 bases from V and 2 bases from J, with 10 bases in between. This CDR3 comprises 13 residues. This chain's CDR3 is CASSRTVTYEQYF. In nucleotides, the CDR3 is TGTGCCAGCAGTCGGACAGTTACCTACGAGCAGTACTTC.

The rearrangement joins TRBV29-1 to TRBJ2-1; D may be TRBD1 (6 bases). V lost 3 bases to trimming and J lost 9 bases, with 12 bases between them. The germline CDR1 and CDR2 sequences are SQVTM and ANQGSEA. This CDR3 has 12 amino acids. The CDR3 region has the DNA TGCAGCGTTGATGGGGACAACGTTGAGCAGTTCTTC. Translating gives CSVDGDNVEQFF.

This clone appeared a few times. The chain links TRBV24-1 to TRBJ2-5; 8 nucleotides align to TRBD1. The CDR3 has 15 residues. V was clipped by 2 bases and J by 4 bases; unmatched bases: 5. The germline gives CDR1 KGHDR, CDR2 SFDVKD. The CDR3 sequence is CATSDWTGWGETQYF. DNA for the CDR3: TGTGCCACCAGTGATTGGACAGGGTGGGGAGAGACCCAGTACTTC.

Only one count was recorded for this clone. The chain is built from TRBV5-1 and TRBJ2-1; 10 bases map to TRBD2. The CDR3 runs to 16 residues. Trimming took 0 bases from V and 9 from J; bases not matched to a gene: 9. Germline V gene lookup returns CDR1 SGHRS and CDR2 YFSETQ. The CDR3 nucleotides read TGCGCCAGCAGCTTGGTTCTAGCGGGAGATGGGAGTGAGCAGTTCTTC. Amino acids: CASSLVLAGDGSEQFF.

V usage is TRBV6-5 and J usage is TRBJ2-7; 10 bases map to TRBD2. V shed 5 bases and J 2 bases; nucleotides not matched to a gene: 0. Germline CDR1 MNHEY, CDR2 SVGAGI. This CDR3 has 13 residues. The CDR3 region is CASSLAGAYEQYF. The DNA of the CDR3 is TGTGCCAGCAGTCTAGCGGGAGCCTACGAGCAGTACTTC.

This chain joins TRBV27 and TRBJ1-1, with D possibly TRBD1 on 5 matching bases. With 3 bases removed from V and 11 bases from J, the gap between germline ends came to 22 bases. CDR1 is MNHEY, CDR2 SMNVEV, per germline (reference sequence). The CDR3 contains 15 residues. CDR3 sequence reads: CASSFSGTHTAGAFF. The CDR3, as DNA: TGTGCCAGCAGTTTTTCCGGGACCCATACGGCGGGGGCTTTCTTT.

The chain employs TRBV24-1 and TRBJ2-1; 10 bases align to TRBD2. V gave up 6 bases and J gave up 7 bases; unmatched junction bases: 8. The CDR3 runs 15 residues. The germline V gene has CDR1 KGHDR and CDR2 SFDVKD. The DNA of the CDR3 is TGTGCCACCAGTCTAGGGACTAGCGACTTAAATGAGCAGTTCTTC. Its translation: CATSLGTSDLNEQFF.

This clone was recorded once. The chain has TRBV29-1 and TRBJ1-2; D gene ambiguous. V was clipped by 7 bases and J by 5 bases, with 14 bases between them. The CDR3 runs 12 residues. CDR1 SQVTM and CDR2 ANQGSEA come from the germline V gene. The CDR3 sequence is CSAAQSNYGYTF. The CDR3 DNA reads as TGCAGCGCCGCACAGAGTAATTATGGCTACACCTTC. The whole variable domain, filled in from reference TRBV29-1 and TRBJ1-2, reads SAVISQKPSRDICQRGTSLTIQCQVDSQVTMMFWYRQQPGQSLTLIATANQGSEATYESGFVIDKFPISRPNLTFSTLTVSNMSPEDSSIYLCSAAQSNYGYTFGSGTRLTVV.

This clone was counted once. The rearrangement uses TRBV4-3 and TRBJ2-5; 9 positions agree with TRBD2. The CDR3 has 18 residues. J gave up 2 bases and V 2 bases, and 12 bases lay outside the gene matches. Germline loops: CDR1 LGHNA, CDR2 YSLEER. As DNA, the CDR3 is TGCGCCAGCAGCCAACCGCGAGTAGCGGGAGTATGGCAAGAGACCCAGTACTTC. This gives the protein CASSQPRVAGVWQETQYF.

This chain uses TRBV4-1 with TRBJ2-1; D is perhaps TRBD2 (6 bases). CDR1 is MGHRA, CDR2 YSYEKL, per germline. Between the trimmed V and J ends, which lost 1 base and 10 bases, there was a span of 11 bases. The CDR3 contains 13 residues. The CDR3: CASSQGASEEQFF. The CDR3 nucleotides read TGCGCCAGCAGCCAAGGGGCTAGCGAAGAGCAGTTCTTC.

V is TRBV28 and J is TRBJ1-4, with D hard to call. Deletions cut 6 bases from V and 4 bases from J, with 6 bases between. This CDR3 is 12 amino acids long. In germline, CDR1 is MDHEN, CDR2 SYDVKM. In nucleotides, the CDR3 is TGTGCCAGCAGAGCCATTAATGAAAAACTGTTTTTT. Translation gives CASRAINEKLFF.

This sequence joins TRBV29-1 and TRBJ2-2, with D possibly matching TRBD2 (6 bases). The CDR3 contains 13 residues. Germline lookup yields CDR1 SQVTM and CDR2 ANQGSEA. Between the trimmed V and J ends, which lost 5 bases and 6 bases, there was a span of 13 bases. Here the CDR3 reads CSVTTGGAGELFF. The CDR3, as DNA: TGCAGCGTTACGACCGGAGGGGCCGGGGAGCTGTTTTTT.

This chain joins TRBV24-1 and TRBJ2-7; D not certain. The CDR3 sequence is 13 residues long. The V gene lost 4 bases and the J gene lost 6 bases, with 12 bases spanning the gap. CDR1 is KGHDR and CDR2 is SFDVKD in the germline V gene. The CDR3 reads CATSDPPGIEQYF. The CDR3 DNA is TGTGCCACCAGTGACCCCCCAGGTATCGAGCAGTACTTC.

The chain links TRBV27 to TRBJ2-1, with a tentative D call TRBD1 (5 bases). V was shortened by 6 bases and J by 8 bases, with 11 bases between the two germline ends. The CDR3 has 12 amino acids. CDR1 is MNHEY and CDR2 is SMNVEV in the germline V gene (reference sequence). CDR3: CASSSFRDEQFF. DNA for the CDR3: TGTGCCAGCAGCTCCTTCAGGGATGAGCAGTTCTTC.

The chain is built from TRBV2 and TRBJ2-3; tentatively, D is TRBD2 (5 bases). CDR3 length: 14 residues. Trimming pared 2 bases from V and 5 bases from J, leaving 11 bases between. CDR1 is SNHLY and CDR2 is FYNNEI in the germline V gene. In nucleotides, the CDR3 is TGTGCCAGCAGTGAACCCCTTGCGGGAGATACGCAGTATTTT. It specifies CASSEPLAGDTQYF.

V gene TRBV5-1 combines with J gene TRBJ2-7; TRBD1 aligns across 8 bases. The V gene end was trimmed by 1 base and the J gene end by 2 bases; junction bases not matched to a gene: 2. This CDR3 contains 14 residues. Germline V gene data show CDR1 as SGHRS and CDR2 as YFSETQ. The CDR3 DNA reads TGCGCCAGCAGCTTGAAACAGGGGGCCTACGAGCAGTACTTC. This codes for CASSLKQGAYEQYF.

As DNA, the CDR3 is TGTGCCAGCAGCGTGCTAGACGGATCCTACGAGCAGTACTTC. It codes for CASSVLDGSYEQYF. The rearrangement links TRBV9 to TRBJ2-7; D is unresolved. Germline V gene lookup returns CDR1 SGDLS and CDR2 YYNGEE. This CDR3 region has 14 residues. The ends were cut back, 2 bases at V and 1 base at J, with 10 bases in the middle.

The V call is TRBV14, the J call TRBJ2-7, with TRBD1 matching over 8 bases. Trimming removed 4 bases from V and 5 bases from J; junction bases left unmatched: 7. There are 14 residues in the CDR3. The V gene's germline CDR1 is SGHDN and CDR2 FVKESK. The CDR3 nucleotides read TGTGCCAGCAGCCCAGGGGGCCCCGTGCACGAGCAGTACTTC. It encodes CASSPGGPVHEQYF.

The chain's CDR3 is CASSRGQNQETQYF. Written as DNA, the CDR3 is TGTGCCAGCAGCCGGGGACAGAACCAAGAGACCCAGTACTTC. V and J are TRBV7-2 and TRBJ2-5; 7 bases agree with TRBD1. Trimming cost V 5 bases and J 0 bases; bases outside gene matches: 3. This CDR3 has 14 amino acids. Germline V gene lookup returns CDR1 SGHTA and CDR2 FQGNSA.

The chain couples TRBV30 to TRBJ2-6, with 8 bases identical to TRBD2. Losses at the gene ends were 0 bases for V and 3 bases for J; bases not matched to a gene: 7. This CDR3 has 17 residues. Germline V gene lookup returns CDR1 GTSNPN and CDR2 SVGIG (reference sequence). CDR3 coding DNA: TGTGCCTGGAGTGTCCCCGGGGGGGGTAGTGGGGCCAACGTCCTGACTTTC. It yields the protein CAWSVPGGGSGANVLTF.

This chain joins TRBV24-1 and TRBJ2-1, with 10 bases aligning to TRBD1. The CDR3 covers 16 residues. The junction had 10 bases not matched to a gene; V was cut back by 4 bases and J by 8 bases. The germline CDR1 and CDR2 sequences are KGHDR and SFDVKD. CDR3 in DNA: TGTGCCACCAGTGACACCCTAGGACAGGGGGACTATGAGCAGTTCTTC. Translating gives CATSDTLGQGDYEQFF.

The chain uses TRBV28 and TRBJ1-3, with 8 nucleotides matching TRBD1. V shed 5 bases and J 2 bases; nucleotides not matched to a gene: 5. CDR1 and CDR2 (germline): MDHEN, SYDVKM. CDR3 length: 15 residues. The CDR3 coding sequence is TGTGCCAGCAGTCCCCGGACAGGGCCTGGAAACACCATATATTTT. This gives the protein CASSPRTGPGNTIYF.

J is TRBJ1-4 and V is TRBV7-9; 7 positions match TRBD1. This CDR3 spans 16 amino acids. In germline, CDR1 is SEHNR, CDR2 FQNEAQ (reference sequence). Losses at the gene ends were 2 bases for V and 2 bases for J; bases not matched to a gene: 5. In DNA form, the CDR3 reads TGTGCCAGCAGCTTACGTCTGGACAGGACTAATGAAAAACTGTTTTTT. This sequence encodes CASSLRLDRTNEKLFF.

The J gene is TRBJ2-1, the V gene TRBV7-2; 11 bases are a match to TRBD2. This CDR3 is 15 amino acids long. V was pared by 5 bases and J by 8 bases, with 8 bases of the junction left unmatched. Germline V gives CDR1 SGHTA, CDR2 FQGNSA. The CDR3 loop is CASSNSGRGTDEQFF. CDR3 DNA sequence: TGTGCCAGCAGCAATAGCGGGAGGGGCACGGATGAGCAGTTCTTC.